The next 17 T cell receptor beta chains were all read from a single sample in a study of blood T cells in healthy people across ages. Primed by a sample-barcoded 5' primer and a J-beta primer mix, a second PCR proceeded for roughly 6 to 12 cycles. TCRdb ran MiXCR on the 5' RACE reads and lists one entry per CDR3 protein. The sample holds 600,000 to 800,000 distinct CDR3 sequences, over 40% seen once. The sample was blood. The receptors derive from a woman of 80 years or more in good health.

V usage is TRBV4-1 and J usage is TRBJ2-1; 11 nucleotides line up with TRBD2. Germline CDR1 reads MGHRA; CDR2 reads YSYEKL. The CDR3 length is 16 residues. Trimming cost V 4 bases and J 4 bases; bases outside gene matches: 6. The CDR3 DNA sequence: TGCGCCAGCAGCCTAATCGGGACTAGCGGTTACAATGAGCAGTTCTTC. Its translation: CASSLIGTSGYNEQFF.

This chain's CDR3 is CASSLVAGGPRRYTYNEQFF. The CDR3 nucleotides are TGTGCCAGCAGCTTAGTAGCGGGAGGGCCGAGACGCTATACGTACAATGAGCAGTTCTTC. The chain uses TRBV7-2 and TRBJ2-1; 11 bases match TRBD2. The germline V gene encodes CDR1 SGHTA and CDR2 FQGNSA. With V trimmed by 1 base and J by 4 bases, 15 bases remained unmatched. CDR3 length: 20 amino acids.

This clonotype was picked up many times. The chain combines TRBV20-1 with TRBJ2-1, with 8 bases that match TRBD2. Per the germline V gene, CDR1 is DFQATT and CDR2 is SNEGSKA (reference sequence). J gave up 7 bases and V 1 base, and 9 bases lay outside the gene matches. This CDR3 is built from 15 residues. The CDR3 nucleotides read TGCAGTGCTAGAGCCGCGGGAGGCTCTCGGAATGAGCAGTTCTTC. It translates to CSARAAGGSRNEQFF.

This rearrangement joins TRBV5-1 to TRBJ2-1; D gene unclear. V was shortened by 3 bases and J by 4 bases, with 8 bases between the two germline ends. This CDR3 contains 13 residues. Germline V gene data show CDR1 as SGHRS and CDR2 as YFSETQ. CDR3 sequence: CASSSEAYNEQFF. For the CDR3, the DNA is TGCGCCAGCAGCTCCGAGGCATACAATGAGCAGTTCTTC. Variable domain in full (rest from reference TRBV5-1 and TRBJ2-1): KAGVTQTPRYLIKTRGQQVTLSCSPISGHRSVSWYQQTPGQGLQFLFEYFSETQRNKGNFPGRFSGRQFSNSRSEMNVSTLELGDSALYLCASSSEAYNEQFFGPGTRLTVL.

This clonotype was recorded many times. The chain links TRBV2 to TRBJ2-5, with 13 bases matching TRBD2. The junction had 13 bases not matched to a gene; V was cut back by 5 bases and J by 4 bases. The CDR3 is made up of 18 amino acids. In germline, CDR1 is SNHLY, CDR2 FYNNEI. The CDR3 reads CASSLTSGGGWVGETQYF. The CDR3 DNA is TGTGCCAGCAGTTTAACTAGCGGGGGGGGTTGGGTTGGAGAGACCCAGTACTTC.

This clonotype has at least ten counts. V and J are TRBV7-2 and TRBJ2-3; possibly TRBD1 for D (5 bases). V lost 1 base and J 3 bases, leaving 14 bases between the germline ends. Looked up from germline, CDR1 is SGHTA and CDR2 is FQGNSA. The CDR3 has 16 residues. The CDR3 nucleotides are TGTGCCAGCAGCTTAGTAGCCGGCAGGGCGACAGATACGCAGTATTTT. Its translation is CASSLVAGRATDTQYF.

This clonotype is a singleton in its sample. This chain uses TRBV29-1 with TRBJ1-2; 10 nucleotides match TRBD1. V lost 6 bases, J lost 6 bases, and 7 bases stayed unmatched. The CDR3 loop spans 13 amino acids. Germline V gene data show CDR1 as SQVTM and CDR2 as ANQGSEA. CDR3 loop: CSVSQGTGDGYTF. Here the CDR3 DNA reads TGCAGCGTATCGCAGGGGACAGGGGATGGCTACACCTTC.

Concerning this clonotype: A much bigger clone sits one base away, suggesting this may be a read error. The gene calls are TRBV5-1 and TRBJ2-5; 10 bases fit TRBD2. This CDR3 region has 16 residues. Germline CDR1 reads SGHRS; CDR2 reads YFSETQ. The DNA of the CDR3 is TGCGCCAACAGCTTGCCGTCTAGCGGGGGACAAGAGACCCAGTACTTC. It translates to CANSLPSSGGQETQYF. The entire variable domain, with the rest obtained from reference TRBV5-1 and TRBJ2-5, is as follows: KAGVTQTPRYLIKTRGQQVTLSCSPISGHRSVSWYQQTPGQGLQFLFEYFSETQRNKGNFPGRFSGRQFSNSRSEMNVSTLELGDSALYLCANSLPSSGGQETQYFGPGTRLLVL.

This clonotype has at least ten counts. The chain combines TRBV12-3 or TRBV12-4 with TRBJ2-7; 7 bases are shared with TRBD1. J lost 2 bases, V lost 10 bases, and 20 bases had no gene match. The CDR3 runs 17 residues. Here the CDR3 reads CANFFTTPGTATYEQYF. The CDR3, as DNA: TGTGCCAACTTTTTCACAACCCCCGGGACAGCTACCTACGAGCAGTACTTC.

This clonotype appeared many times. The chain couples TRBV3-1 to TRBJ2-1, with a tentative D call TRBD2 (5 bases). Germline V lookup: CDR1 LGHDT, CDR2 YNNKEL (reference sequence). This CDR3 has 16 amino acids. Trimming pared 3 bases from V and 1 base from J, leaving 13 bases between. CDR3 sequence (DNA): TGTGCCAGCAGCCAGGGTGCGGGCCGTTCCTACAATGAGCAGTTCTTC. This encodes CASSQGAGRSYNEQFF.

Concerning this clonotype: This may stem from a read error, because a much larger clone lies one nucleotide away. This sequence joins TRBV7-9 and TRBJ2-3; 10 nucleotides match TRBD2. The CDR3 has 13 residues. The germline gives CDR1 SEHNR, CDR2 FQNEAQ (reference sequence). Losses at the gene ends were 5 bases for V and 10 bases for J; bases not matched to a gene: 6. CDR3 nucleotide sequence: TGTGCCAGCAGCCTTCGGACTAGCGGTGCGCAGTATTTT. It specifies CASSLRTSGAQYF.

The rearrangement uses TRBV12-3 or TRBV12-4 and TRBJ1-2, with 9 bases fitting TRBD1. This CDR3 region has 16 residues. The V and J ends lost 8 bases and 2 bases, in that order; junction bases with no gene match: 12. The DNA for the CDR3 is TGTGCCAGCTCAGCCCGACGGACAGGGGTAAACTATGGCTACACCTTC. It translates to CASSARRTGVNYGYTF.

This clonotype has just one count. One base away lies a much larger clone, so this may be a sequencing read error. The V call is TRBV3-1, the J call TRBJ2-1; no reliable D call. The germline CDR1 and CDR2 sequences are LGHDT and YNNKEL (reference sequence). The CDR3 is 13 amino acids. The DNA of the CDR3 is TGTGCCGGCAGCCAGAGTTGGGCTAATGAGCAGTTCTTC. Translated: CAGSQSWANEQFF.

Concerning this clonotype: The junction does not match germline at one end; this may be a read error. The chain couples TRBV5-1 to TRBJ1-2; possible D gene TRBD1, 6 bases. Germline lookup yields CDR1 SGHRS and CDR2 YFSETQ. The CDR3 extends over 14 amino acids. In nucleotides, the CDR3 is TGCGCCAGCAGCTTGGAGGGCCACAGGGATGGCTGCACCTTC. Encoded protein: CASSLEGHRDGCTF.

Only a few counts were recorded for this clonotype. V and J are TRBV11-1 and TRBJ2-4; 7 bases fit TRBD1. J gave up 1 base and V 4 bases, and 16 bases lay outside the gene matches. Germline CDR1 SGHAT, CDR2 FQDESV (reference sequence). The CDR3 runs to 19 residues. The CDR3 here is CASSSRDSPGDVAKNIQYF. In DNA, the CDR3 is TGTGCCAGCAGCTCAAGGGACAGTCCCGGCGACGTGGCCAAAAACATTCAGTACTTC.

In DNA form, the CDR3 reads TGTGCCAGCAGACCCGGACAAAAACTCAACAATGAGCAGTTCTTC. It yields the protein CASRPGQKLNNEQFF. The V call is TRBV12-3 or TRBV12-4, the J call TRBJ2-1, with a weak D call TRBD1 (5 bases). CDR3 size: 15 residues. V lost 6 bases and J lost 5, with 17 bases in between.

V is TRBV5-1 and J is TRBJ1-3, with a weak D call TRBD1 (5 bases). V lost 4 bases and J 0 bases, leaving 14 bases between the germline ends. The CDR3 has 16 residues. From germline, CDR1 is SGHRS and CDR2 YFSETQ. CDR3 residues: CASSPGDAGSGNTIYF. Here the CDR3 DNA reads TGCGCCAGCAGCCCCGGGGACGCCGGCTCTGGAAACACCATATATTTT.